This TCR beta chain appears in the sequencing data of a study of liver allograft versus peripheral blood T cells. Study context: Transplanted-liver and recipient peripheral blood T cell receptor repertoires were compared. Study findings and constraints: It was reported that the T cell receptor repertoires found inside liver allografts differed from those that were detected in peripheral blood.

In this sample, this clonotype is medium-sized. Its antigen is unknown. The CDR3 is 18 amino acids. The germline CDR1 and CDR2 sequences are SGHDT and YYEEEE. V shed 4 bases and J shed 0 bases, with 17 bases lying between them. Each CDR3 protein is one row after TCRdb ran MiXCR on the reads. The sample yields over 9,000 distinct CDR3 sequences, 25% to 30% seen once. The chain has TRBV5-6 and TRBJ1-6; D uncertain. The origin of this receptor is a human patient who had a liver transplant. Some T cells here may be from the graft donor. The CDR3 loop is CASSPSRAGSSYNSPLHF. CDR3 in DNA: TGTGCCAGCAGCCCCTCCCGGGCCGGGAGCTCCTATAATTCACCCCTCCACTTT.